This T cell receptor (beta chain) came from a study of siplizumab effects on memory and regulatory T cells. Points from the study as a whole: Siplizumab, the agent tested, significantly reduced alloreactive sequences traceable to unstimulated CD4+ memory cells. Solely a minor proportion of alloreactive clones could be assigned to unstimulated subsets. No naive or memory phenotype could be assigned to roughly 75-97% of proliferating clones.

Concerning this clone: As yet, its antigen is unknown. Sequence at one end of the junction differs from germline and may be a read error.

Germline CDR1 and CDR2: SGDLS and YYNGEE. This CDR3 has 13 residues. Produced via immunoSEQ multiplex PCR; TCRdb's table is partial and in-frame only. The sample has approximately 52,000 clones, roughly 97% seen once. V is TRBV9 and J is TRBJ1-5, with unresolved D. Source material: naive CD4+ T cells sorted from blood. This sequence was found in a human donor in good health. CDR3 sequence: CASSPAGKQPQHF. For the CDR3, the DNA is TGTGCCAGCAGCCCCGCAGGCAAACAGCCCCAGCATTTT.